The sequence of this T cell receptor (beta chain) was determined in a study of blood T cell repertoires in COVID-19 (dated by TCRdb to 2018 to 2020). Regarding the research as a whole: Samples covering the acute and convalescent phases of COVID-19 were provided by collaborators in the United States, Italy and Spain. Nearly every sample came with metadata listing a de-identified subject ID, COVID-19 status, age in years and sex. The repertoires were made available in a free public database intended to serve as a resource for research on the immune response to SARS-CoV-2. Deeply sampled blood TCRbeta repertoires from subjects exposed to, actively infected with, or recovered from COVID-19 were included in the dataset. HLA class I and class II types, where available, came from metadata supplied by the sample provider rather than from assay-based typing. The material from the prospective study consisted of cDNA or gDNA derived from T cells, B-cell-depleted T cells, or PBMCs. Samples came from the ongoing ImmuneRACE study (first 160 participants) plus 1,254 subjects from 6 global collaborators. Study-level results and caveats: How much clinical and demographic metadata was included differed by source and by participant, and the metadata was provided uncurated.

TCRbeta CDR3 regions were amplified from genomic DNA by means of the immunoSEQ Assay, a bias-controlled multiplex PCR. Processing in the source paper ran as follows. The number of nucleated cells in each sample was estimated by amplification of reference gene primers within the assay. To quantify the absolute abundance of each unique TCRbeta CDR3 rearrangement, sequence reads were collapsed and filtered. For each sample, productive Simpson clonality was calculated as the square root of Simpson's diversity index over productive rearrangements. TCRdb retrieved this table from immuneACCESS and kept in-frame rearrangements only. Not all clones are present; in checked studies, unresolved V genes account for under half, and no reason is known for the remainder. V and J calls plus clone size are reproduced from that table; the DNA served to infer D and trimming. The sample yields 130,000 or so clones; about 80% were counted once. 10% to 15% of the sample belongs to the ten largest clones.

Each collaborating institution followed its own protocols to collect whole blood in K2EDTA tubes. For TCRbeta analysis, collaborators shipped samples as frozen whole blood, isolated PBMCs, or DNA extracted from either of those sample types. The CDR3 sequence holds 16 residues, the cysteine and phenylalanine included. Only the CDR3 DNA stays, 48 bases, in frame from base 1. V is cut by 5 bases and J by 4 bases, and the space between the germline ends is 20 bases. CDR1 SEHNR and CDR2 FQNEAQ were looked up in the germline V gene (reference sequence). Worth noting for this clone: Its antigen remains undetermined. No quality values exist for individual bases; no much larger clone is one base distant.

This TCR was recovered from a woman aged 55 to 70 with acute or convalescent COVID-19. Material: peripheral blood. The sequence links TRBV7-9 to TRBJ1-2, with the D segment identity uncertain. CDR3 sequence: CASSLREDPSGYGYTF. The nucleotides read TGTGCCAGCAGCCTACGGGAAGACCCCTCTGGCTATGGCTACACCTTC.